This T cell receptor (beta chain) was observed in a study of T cell responses to AZD1222 COVID-19 vaccine. Sequenced by immunoSEQ multiplex PCR; TCRdb stores in-frame clones only, minus some. The table records roughly 180,000 clones, around 90% of them present only once. Points on this clone: What it recognizes is unknown.

Study results and caveats: Rises in breadth and depth of Spike-specific TCRs came after two AZD1222 doses. CD4 TCRs associated with vaccination spanned spike, dominating at 160-218 and 743-854.

The germline V gene encodes CDR1 WNHNN and CDR2 SYGVQD (reference sequence). V lost 3 bases to trimming and J lost 6 bases; unmatched junction nucleotides: 18. The CDR3 covers 19 residues. The sample in question was peripheral blood, obtained 28 days after the second AZD1222 dose. The V call is TRBV10-1, the J call TRBJ2-2; 8 bases agree with TRBD2. This sequence originates from an adult who received the AZD1222 COVID-19 vaccine. In DNA form, the CDR3 reads TGCGCCAGCAGTGACGGTGGGACCGGAGGACTAGCCAGGCCCGGGGAGCTGTTTTTT. Encoded protein: CASSDGGTGGLARPGELFF.